Detailed here is one T cell receptor (beta chain). The V gene end was trimmed by 2 bases and the J gene end by 6 bases; junction bases not matched to a gene: 8. The CDR3 is 15 residues long. Germline V CDR1 and CDR2: MNHEY, SVGAGI. The data are from a study of blood T cell repertoires in COVID-19. Study-level background: Both acute and convalescent COVID-19 samples were obtained from the United States, Italy and Spain. In each case, the material was cDNA or gDNA derived from T cells, B-cell-depleted T cells, or PBMCs.

Per the study methods: Reference gene primer amplification yielded estimated nucleated cell counts. Repertoires were generated with immunoSEQ multiplex PCR, while TCRdb's copy carries only in-frame clones and drops some. That table gives V, J and clone size, and the DNA gave D and trimming. The table has tens of thousands of clones, about 86% seen once; the top ten hold roughly 30%. The V and J genes are TRBV6-5 and TRBJ2-7, with 9 bases that match TRBD2. The receptor was derived from a man between 65 and 79 years old with acute or convalescent COVID-19. The sequenced material came from peripheral blood. The chain's CDR3 is CASSYGGLAVSEQYF. CDR3 nucleotides: TGTGCCAGCAGTTACGGGGGACTAGCCGTAAGCGAGCAGTACTTC.